This T cell receptor (beta chain) is drawn from a study of CD8 T cell repertoires and HIV-1 epitope variants. Study-wide background: Tested: three Gag epitope families, Nef HW9 and YT9. IL-2, IL-7 and IL-15 were added on days 3 and 7 of approximately 10-day cultures.

CDR3 length: 17 amino acids. The J segment lost 3 bases and the V segment lost 4 bases, leaving 15 bases of the junction unmatched. This clone has only one observation. Its target is unknown. Repertoires were generated with immunoSEQ multiplex PCR, while TCRdb's copy carries only in-frame clones and drops some. Of roughly 1,900 clones in the sample, around 70% were seen once. This receptor was obtained from a male donor with HIV. The material sequenced was cultured CD8+ T cells derived from PBMCs. This chain links TRBV5-3 with TRBJ2-7; TRBD1 matches 8 bases. TRBV5-3 is noted as an ORF with a role that remains uncertain. CDR3 amino acids: CARSGRWVGQGDYEQYF. DNA for the CDR3: TGTGCCAGAAGCGGGAGGTGGGTAGGACAGGGCGACTACGAGCAGTACTTC.